The rows below give T cell receptor beta chains drawn from one sample of a study of metastatic and nonmetastatic thyroid tumors. TCRdb re-called the PCR reads through MiXCR. The sample lists approximately 29,000 clones, around 30% seen once, with roughly 32% in the top ten. The sequencing input was blood. The receptors here all came from a female donor with papillary thyroid cancer or a benign thyroid nodule (not recorded which). Some clones in this sample may be carry-over from other donors' samples. Each CDR3 is given with its conserved first and last residue. D genes are given only for firm matches. Clone size, where shown, is once, few, many, or a class for clones that have expanded.

>TRBD2|TRBV5-4|many|TRBJ2-7
TGTGCCAGCAGCCTCCCGGGACTACTCTACGAGCAGTACTTC
CASSLPGLLYEQYF
>-|TRBV7-3|-|TRBJ2-7
TGTGCCAGCAGCTCCCGAAGAACCCCCGGTAGTTGGGCCTACGAGCAGTACTTC
CASSSRRTPGSWAYEQYF
>-|TRBV4-1|-|TRBJ1-4
TGCGCCAGCAGCCATCAAAGGTCGGGGGCTAATGAAAAACTGTTTTTT
CASSHQRSGANEKLFF
>-|TRBV5-5|-|TRBJ2-7
TGTGCCAGCATCAAAAGTTACGAGCAGTACTTC
CASIKSYEQYF
>TRBD2|TRBV6-1|many|TRBJ2-3
TGTGCCAGCAGTGAGGCTAGCGGGAGCACAGATACGCAGTATTTT
CASSEASGSTDTQYF
>-|TRBV7-6|-|TRBJ1-1
TGTGCCAGCAGCTTATCTGAGAACACTGAAGCTTTCTTT
CASSLSENTEAFF
>-|TRBV30|-|TRBJ1-1
TGTGCCTGGATCCTTTGGGGAGGGCGGAACACTGATGATTTCTTT
CAWILWGGRNTDDFF
>-|TRBV24-1|-|TRBJ1-1
TGTGCCACCAGCGGGGGGATGAAGGACACTGAAGCTTTCTTT
CATSGGMKDTEAFF
>-|TRBV5-6|many|TRBJ2-5
TGTGCCAGCAGCCTCCGGGAGAGAGAGACCCAGTACTTC
CASSLRERETQYF
>-|TRBV6-1|few|TRBJ1-5
TGTGCCAGCAGTCCCAGTACAGACAATATCAATCAGCCCCAGCATTTT
CASSPSTDNINQPQHF
>-|TRBV13|-|TRBJ2-7
TGTGCCAGCAGCTTAGGTGTAGGGATCTACGAGCAGTACTTC
CASSLGVGIYEQYF
>TRBD1|TRBV19|many|TRBJ2-1
TGTGCCAGTAGTACCCCGGGACAGGGCGATTTTTACAATGAGCAGTTCTTC
CASSTPGQGDFYNEQFF
>-|TRBV6-2/TRBV6-3|-|TRBJ2-7
TGTGCCTGCAGTTACACACGTATGCAGTACTTC
CACSYTRMQYF
>TRBD1|TRBV15|few|TRBJ1-1
TGTGCCACCAGTGGTACCGTGGACAGGGAGGACACTGAAGCTTTCTTT
CATSGTVDREDTEAFF
>-|TRBV11-2|many|TRBJ2-5
TGTGCCAGCAGCTACAGCCACCAAGAGACCCAGTACTTC
CASSYSHQETQYF
>-|TRBV7-2|many|TRBJ1-5
TGTGCCAGCAGCTCCGGGTTGAGCAATCAGCCCCAGCATTTT
CASSSGLSNQPQHF
>TRBD2|TRBV6-1|medium-sized|TRBJ2-2
TGTGCCAGCAGTGGGACTAGCGGAGAGGGGACCGGGGAGCTGTTTTTT
CASSGTSGEGTGELFF
>TRBD1|TRBV28|many|TRBJ1-2
TGTGCCAGCAGTTTATCGGACAGGTGGTCTTCGTCCTATGGCTACACCTTC
CASSLSDRWSSSYGYTF
>-|TRBV7-2|many|TRBJ1-4
TGTGCCAGCAGAAACCCTAATGAAAAACTGTTTTTT
CASRNPNEKLFF
>TRBD2|TRBV6-5|few|TRBJ2-2
TGTGCCAGCAGTTGGGCCGGGGAGGGAGGAACGAACACCGGTGAGCTGTTTTTT
CASSWAGEGGTNTGELFF
>-|TRBV11-2|-|TRBJ2-7
TGTGCCAGCAGCTTAGTCAGGGTTGGCACTTACGAGCAGTACTTC
CASSLVRVGTYEQYF
>-|TRBV11-2|-|TRBJ1-6
TGTGCCAGCAGCTATTTTTCAGGGAGGGATTCACCCCTCCACTTT
CASSYFSGRDSPLHF
>TRBD1|TRBV4-2|many|TRBJ2-5
TGTGCCAGCAGCCCCGGAACGACAGGGGTCGGAGAGACCCAGTACTTC
CASSPGTTGVGETQYF
>-|TRBV6-1|many|TRBJ1-5
TGTGCCAGCACAGATAGCAATCAGCCCCAGCATTTT
CASTDSNQPQHF
>-|TRBV11-2|-|TRBJ1-1
TGTGCCAGCAGCCGGGATTCGCCCCCCACTGAAGCTTTCTTT
CASSRDSPPTEAFF
>-|TRBV27|many|TRBJ1-3
TGTGCCAGCAGTTTTGACGGAAACACCATATATTTT
CASSFDGNTIYF
>TRBD2|TRBV20-1|once|TRBJ2-1
TGCAGTGCCCGGCTAGCGGGACACAATGAGCAGTTCTTC
CSARLAGHNEQFF
>TRBD1|TRBV6-1|-|TRBJ2-7
TGTGCCAGCAGTGAACAAAGGACAGGGCCTTACGAGCAGTACTTC
CASSEQRTGPYEQYF
>-|TRBV19|-|TRBJ1-1
TGTGCCAGTAGTATAGGCGGGGACACTGAAGCTTTCTTT
CASSIGGDTEAFF
>TRBD1|TRBV6-5|many|TRBJ1-1
TGTGCCAGCAGTTACCCCCAAGGGGGCGGCACTGAAGCTTTCTTT
CASSYPQGGGTEAFF
>-|TRBV6-1|many|TRBJ1-5
TGTGCCAGCAGTGAAGCGTGGGATCAGCCCCAGCATTTT
CASSEAWDQPQHF
>-|TRBV27|many|TRBJ1-2
TGTGCCAGCACTCTTCTCCCCTTTTCAGGAAACTATGGCTACACCTTC
CASTLLPFSGNYGYTF